A single T cell receptor beta chain is shown here with its context. Its antigen is undetermined. The data originate from a study of shared clonotypes between healthy human individuals. Study summary: Each donor contributed plates that comprised three CD4 naive, three CD4 memory, two CD8 naive and one CD8 memory.

It was at deep level that the assay was run. Produced via immunoSEQ multiplex PCR; TCRdb's table is partial and in-frame only. The sample has a few hundred thousand clones; approximately 97% are singletons. Study-wide results and caveats: Estimated richness values were generally larger in naive subsets than in memory subsets.

The germline V gene has CDR1 SGHDT and CDR2 YYEEEE. The CDR3 is 17 amino acids. This chain joins TRBV5-6 and TRBJ2-5; TRBD2 matches 8 bases. The J call is in doubt because the DNA end fits TRBJ2-7 better. This TCR was recovered from a man under 40 in good health. The source material was memory CD8+ T cells sorted from blood. Subset noted: CD45RO+ cells pooled with CCR7-negative TemRA cells. As DNA, the CDR3 is TGTGCCAGCAGCTTGGCCATATTAACTAGCGGATCCTACGAGCAGTACTTC. Encoded protein: CASSLAILTSGSYEQYF.